The clone carrying this T cell receptor beta chain appeared many times. The sample is drawn from a study of spatial heterogeneity in lung cancer. Each CDR3 protein is one row after TCRdb ran MiXCR on the 5' RACE reads. The table includes over 90,000 distinct CDR3 sequences, roughly 10% detected once. Germline V gene sequence: CDR1 KGHDR, CDR2 SFDVKD. Trimming shortened V by 5 bases and J by 4 bases, and 14 bases separated the two germline ends. This CDR3 spans 16 amino acids. Time point in this sample: sample taken at primary tumor resection. Sequencing of whole RNA from tumor, nontumor lung or frozen PBMC involved no sorting.

This clonotype was obtained from a male donor with early-stage non-small cell lung cancer. The rearrangement joins TRBV24-1 to TRBJ2-6; maybe TRBD2 (6 bases). The sequences come from PBMCs, collected at surgery. The CDR3 protein is CATSASGSPGANVLTF. CDR3 DNA sequence: TGTGCCACCAGTGCCTCCGGGAGCCCCGGGGCCAACGTCCTGACTTTC.